The clone carrying this T cell receptor (delta chain) was observed a single time. No antigen is known for it. The germline gives CDR1 TSWWSYY, CDR2 QGS. The length of the CDR3 is 14 residues. This sample stems from a study of Vδ1+ human thymocytes. Findings of the study overall: Highly polyclonal TRG and TRD repertoires with Gaussian CDR3 length distributions appeared in thymus.

The template was reverse-transcribed extracted RNA. Multiplex PCR used pooled V-gene forward primers and a constant-region reverse primer to amplify CDR3s. TCRdb fed the multiplex PCR reads to CATT. The repertoire consists of more than 50,000 delta-chain clones, with approximately 16% occurring once and the leading ten covering 0.5%. This TCR was sampled from a boy under two years old who had congenital heart surgery. Sequencing was carried out using Vdelta1+ gamma-delta thymocytes from the thymus. Subset reported: FACS-sorted CD3+ TCRalphabeta- TCRVdelta1+ TCRVdelta2- thymocytes. The V gene call is TRDV1, and the J gene call is absent; TRDD3, the table's D call, lacks a check against the DNA. CDR3 DNA: TGTGCTCTTGGGGAACAGGACCCTTTTGGGGGATACACGTTT. Translating gives CALGEQDPFGGYTF.